This T cell receptor (beta chain) appears in the sequencing data of a study of blood T cell repertoires in COVID-19. About the study: The analysed material was cDNA or gDNA that came from T cells, B-cell-depleted T cells, or PBMCs.

Deletions cut 2 bases from V and 4 bases from J, with 18 bases between. The length of the CDR3 is 17 residues. Germline V gene data show CDR1 as MNHEY and CDR2 as SMNVEV (reference sequence). This clone turned up a few times. TCRdb keeps only in-frame clones here, not all; method: immunoSEQ multiplex PCR. The sample includes about 72,000 clones, around 82% seen only once; the top ten take 5% to 7.5%. Material for sequencing was peripheral blood. The sequence was collected from a man aged 55-75 years with acute or convalescent COVID-19. The chain carries TRBV27 and TRBJ1-5; TRBD1 is a possible D gene (6 bases). The DNA for the CDR3 is TGTGCCAGCAGTTTAACGACAGGCCATGCTGGGAATCAGCCCCAGCATTTT. Protein: CASSLTTGHAGNQPQHF.